This T cell receptor beta chain stems from a study of blood T cell repertoires in COVID-19. This clone has more than one count but fewer than ten. The germline V gene encodes CDR1 MNHNY and CDR2 SVGAGI (reference sequence). The CDR3 runs 15 residues. V lost 6 bases and J lost 7; bases outside the gene matches: 12. Some clones are missing from TCRdb's copy, which holds only in-frame ones; the method was immunoSEQ multiplex PCR. This table holds approximately 140,000 clones, around four fifths found once. Sequenced: peripheral blood. The chain carries TRBV6-6 and TRBJ1-1, with 9 positions matching TRBD1. This clonotype was obtained from a man in his 70s with acute or convalescent COVID-19. The chain's CDR3 is CASSPPGDRAFEAFF. In DNA form, the CDR3 reads TGTGCCAGCAGCCCCCCAGGGGACAGGGCTTTTGAAGCTTTCTTT.